This is a list of T cell receptor beta chains from one sample in a study of blood T cells in healthy people across ages. From the 5' RACE reads, TCRdb called clonotypes with MiXCR, one entry per CDR3 protein. The sample yields about 570,000 distinct CDR3 sequences, 27% seen once. Material: blood. These receptors all come from a woman aged 70-85 years in good health. The CDR3 runs from the conserved cysteine through the conserved F or W. A D gene is named only where the DNA matches it firmly. The listing skips clone size in some rows; elsewhere it reads once, few, many or a size class.

V gene: TRBV29-1; D gene: NA; clone size: few; J gene: TRBJ1-2; CDR3 length: 13; CDR3 protein: CSVESTGRYGYTF; CDR3 DNA: TGCAGCGTTGAATCGACGGGACGATATGGCTACACCTTC
V gene: TRBV20-1; D gene: NA; clone size: NA; J gene: TRBJ1-1; CDR3 length: 13; CDR3 protein: CSARVTMNTEAFF; CDR3 DNA: TGCAGTGCTAGAGTAACAATGAACACTGAAGCTTTCTTT
V gene: TRBV6-2/TRBV6-3; D gene: NA; clone size: NA; J gene: TRBJ1-5; CDR3 length: 11; CDR3 protein: CASGAKNPAYF; CDR3 DNA: TGTGCCAGCGGGGCGAAAAACCCAGCATACTTT
V gene: TRBV11-2; D gene: TRBD1; clone size: few; J gene: TRBJ2-3; CDR3 length: 20; CDR3 protein: CASSTERGPGQGKIADTQYF; CDR3 DNA: TGTGCCAGTAGCACCGAAAGGGGCCCGGGACAGGGAAAAATAGCAGATACGCAGTATTTT
V gene: TRBV12-3/TRBV12-4; D gene: NA; clone size: few; J gene: TRBJ1-3; CDR3 length: 14; CDR3 protein: CASGTGPSGNTIYF; CDR3 DNA: TGTGCCAGCGGTACAGGACCCTCTGGAAACACCATATATTTT
V gene: TRBV7-3; D gene: TRBD1; clone size: few; J gene: TRBJ2-1; CDR3 length: 14; CDR3 protein: CASSSGTGRVEQFF; CDR3 DNA: TGTGCCAGCAGCTCCGGGACAGGCCGCGTTGAGCAGTTCTTC
V gene: TRBV6-5; D gene: NA; clone size: few; J gene: TRBJ1-1; CDR3 length: 14; CDR3 protein: CASGPAALNTEAFF; CDR3 DNA: TGTGCCAGCGGCCCCGCTGCCTTGAACACTGAAGCTTTCTTT
V gene: TRBV12-3/TRBV12-4; D gene: NA; clone size: few; J gene: TRBJ1-3; CDR3 length: 15; CDR3 protein: CASSSVPSPGNTIYF; CDR3 DNA: TGTGCCAGCAGTTCCGTCCCCAGCCCGGGAAACACCATATATTTT
V gene: TRBV7-3; D gene: NA; clone size: few; J gene: TRBJ2-7; CDR3 length: 16; CDR3 protein: CASSFPRVILLDEQYF; CDR3 DNA: TGTGCCAGCAGCTTTCCGAGGGTTATCCTACTAGACGAGCAGTACTTC
V gene: TRBV29-1; D gene: TRBD1; clone size: NA; J gene: TRBJ2-5; CDR3 length: 15; CDR3 protein: CSVTSTGGFEETQYF; CDR3 DNA: TGCAGCGTGACTTCGACAGGGGGTTTTGAAGAGACCCAGTACTTC
V gene: TRBV19; D gene: NA; clone size: NA; J gene: TRBJ1-5; CDR3 length: 16; CDR3 protein: CATAMGGTVGNQPQHF; CDR3 DNA: TGTGCCACCGCCATGGGGGGCACGGTTGGCAATCAGCCCCAGCATTTT
V gene: TRBV5-1; D gene: TRBD2; clone size: NA; J gene: TRBJ2-5; CDR3 length: 15; CDR3 protein: CASSRTSGYYETQYF; CDR3 DNA: TGCGCCAGCAGCCGGACTAGCGGTTACTATGAGACCCAGTACTTC
V gene: TRBV4-2; D gene: TRBD1; clone size: few; J gene: TRBJ1-5; CDR3 length: 16; CDR3 protein: CASSQLGQVDNQPQHF; CDR3 DNA: TGTGCCAGCAGCCAACTGGGACAGGTGGATAATCAGCCCCAGCATTTT
V gene: TRBV5-1; D gene: TRBD2; clone size: NA; J gene: TRBJ2-3; CDR3 length: 19; CDR3 protein: CASSGGLAGHPGGTDTQYF; CDR3 DNA: TGCGCCAGCAGCGGGGGACTAGCGGGACACCCAGGGGGCACAGATACGCAGTATTTT
V gene: TRBV3-1; D gene: NA; clone size: NA; J gene: TRBJ2-3; CDR3 length: 14; CDR3 protein: CASSQGGFTDTQYF; CDR3 DNA: TGTGCCAGCAGCCAAGGGGGTTTCACAGATACGCAGTATTTT
V gene: TRBV6-2/TRBV6-3; D gene: NA; clone size: once; J gene: TRBJ1-5; CDR3 length: 14; CDR3 protein: CASMPLRGDQPQHF; CDR3 DNA: TGTGCCAGCATGCCCCTGAGGGGGGATCAGCCCCAGCATTTT
V gene: TRBV4-1; D gene: NA; clone size: few; J gene: TRBJ2-6; CDR3 length: 15; CDR3 protein: CASSLPRTGANVLTF; CDR3 DNA: TGCGCCAGCAGCCTACCCAGGACTGGGGCCAACGTCCTGACTTTC
V gene: TRBV6-6; D gene: NA; clone size: NA; J gene: TRBJ2-5; CDR3 length: 13; CDR3 protein: CASSPLKLETQYF; CDR3 DNA: TGTGCCAGCAGTCCTCTTAAATTAGAGACCCAGTACTTC
V gene: TRBV27; D gene: NA; clone size: NA; J gene: TRBJ2-6; CDR3 length: 19; CDR3 protein: CASSLWTGWLSGGANVLTF; CDR3 DNA: TGTGCCAGCAGTTTATGGACTGGGTGGTTGAGTGGTGGGGCCAACGTCCTGACTTTC
V gene: TRBV12-3/TRBV12-4; D gene: NA; clone size: few; J gene: TRBJ1-2; CDR3 length: 14; CDR3 protein: CASSPSTVNYGYTF; CDR3 DNA: TGTGCCAGCAGTCCATCGACAGTTAACTATGGCTACACCTTC
V gene: TRBV7-2; D gene: NA; clone size: few; J gene: TRBJ2-5; CDR3 length: 15; CDR3 protein: CASAAPGGGLATQYF; CDR3 DNA: TGTGCCAGCGCTGCTCCTGGGGGGGGCCTCGCGACCCAGTACTTC
V gene: TRBV11-3; D gene: NA; clone size: NA; J gene: TRBJ1-1; CDR3 length: 14; CDR3 protein: CASSFAFMNTEAFF; CDR3 DNA: TGTGCCAGCAGCTTTGCGTTCATGAACACTGAAGCTTTCTTT
V gene: TRBV2; D gene: TRBD1; clone size: few; J gene: TRBJ1-4; CDR3 length: 15; CDR3 protein: CASTSSRGLWEKLFF; CDR3 DNA: TGTGCCAGCACATCGAGCAGGGGGCTCTGGGAAAAACTGTTTTTT
V gene: TRBV27; D gene: TRBD1; clone size: few; J gene: TRBJ1-1; CDR3 length: 16; CDR3 protein: CASSPRGGQYGSRAFF; CDR3 DNA: TGTGCCAGCAGTCCCCGGGGGGGACAGTACGGTTCGAGGGCTTTCTTT
V gene: TRBV20-1; D gene: TRBD1; clone size: few; J gene: TRBJ2-5; CDR3 length: 14; CDR3 protein: CSARQGAHQETQYF; CDR3 DNA: TGCAGTGCTAGACAGGGGGCGCACCAAGAGACCCAGTACTTC
V gene: TRBV7-7; D gene: TRBD2; clone size: NA; J gene: TRBJ2-5; CDR3 length: 17; CDR3 protein: CASSPGTSGGRRETQYF; CDR3 DNA: TGTGCCAGCAGCCCGGGGACTAGCGGGGGGAGAAGGGAGACCCAGTACTTC
V gene: TRBV20-1; D gene: TRBD1; clone size: NA; J gene: TRBJ1-4; CDR3 length: 14; CDR3 protein: CSAFRTGPDEKLFF; CDR3 DNA: TGCAGTGCTTTTCGGACAGGGCCGGATGAAAAACTGTTTTTT
V gene: TRBV5-1; D gene: TRBD2; clone size: NA; J gene: TRBJ2-7; CDR3 length: 15; CDR3 protein: CASSVGLAGRWEQYF; CDR3 DNA: TGCGCCAGCAGCGTGGGACTAGCGGGTCGGTGGGAGCAGTACTTC
V gene: TRBV20-1; D gene: NA; clone size: few; J gene: TRBJ2-7; CDR3 length: 12; CDR3 protein: CSARKDSYEQYF; CDR3 DNA: TGCAGTGCTCGTAAAGACTCTTACGAGCAGTACTTC
V gene: TRBV6-1; D gene: NA; clone size: NA; J gene: TRBJ2-7; CDR3 length: 11; CDR3 protein: CASSAAGKQYF; CDR3 DNA: TGTGCCAGCAGTGCCGCGGGGAAGCAGTACTTC
V gene: TRBV4-1; D gene: NA; clone size: NA; J gene: TRBJ1-1; CDR3 length: 14; CDR3 protein: CASSQEWGFPEAFF; CDR3 DNA: TGCGCCAGCAGCCAAGAGTGGGGGTTCCCTGAAGCTTTCTTT
V gene: TRBV7-2; D gene: NA; clone size: NA; J gene: TRBJ2-6; CDR3 length: 15; CDR3 protein: CASSSFYSGADVLTF; CDR3 DNA: TGTGCCAGCAGCTCATTCTACTCTGGGGCCGACGTCCTGACTTTC